The clone carrying this T cell receptor (beta chain) has only a few counts. These data come from a study of shared clonotypes between healthy human individuals. Repertoires were generated with immunoSEQ multiplex PCR, while TCRdb's copy carries only in-frame clones and drops some. The profile covers roughly 2 million clones, with around 95% appearing a single time and approximately 0.13% taken by the ten largest. Sequenced input: naive CD4+ T cells sorted from blood. This sample's subset: CD45RA+ positively selected. This TCR was recovered from a young man in good health.

CDR3 region: CASSVQGPYNSPLHF. The CDR3 DNA reads TGCGCCAGCAGTGTACAAGGCCCCTATAATTCACCCCTCCACTTT. The chain is built from TRBV10-2 and TRBJ1-6; no clear D. Trimming removed 4 bases at V and 2 bases at J, with 9 bases between. The CDR3 loop spans 15 amino acids. Germline CDR1 is WSHSY and CDR2 is SAAADI.